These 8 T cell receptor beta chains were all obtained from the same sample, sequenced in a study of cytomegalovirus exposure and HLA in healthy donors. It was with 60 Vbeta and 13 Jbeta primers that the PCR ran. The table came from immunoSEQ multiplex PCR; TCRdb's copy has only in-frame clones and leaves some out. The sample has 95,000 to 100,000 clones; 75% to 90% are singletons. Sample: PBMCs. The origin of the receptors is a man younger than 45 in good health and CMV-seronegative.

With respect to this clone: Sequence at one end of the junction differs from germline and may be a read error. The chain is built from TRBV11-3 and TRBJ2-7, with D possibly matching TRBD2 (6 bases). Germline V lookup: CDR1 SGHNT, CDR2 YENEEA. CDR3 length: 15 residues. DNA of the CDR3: TGTGCCCGCAGCTTACAGTACACGAGTCGGGAGGAGCAGTACTTC. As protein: CARSLQYTSREEQYF. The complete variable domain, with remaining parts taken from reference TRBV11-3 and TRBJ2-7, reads EAGVVQSPRYKIIEKKQPVAFWCNPISGHNTLYWYLQNLGQGPELLIRYENEEAVDDSQLPKDRFSAERLKGVDSTLKIQPAELGDSAVYLCARSLQYTSREEQYFGPGTRLTVT.

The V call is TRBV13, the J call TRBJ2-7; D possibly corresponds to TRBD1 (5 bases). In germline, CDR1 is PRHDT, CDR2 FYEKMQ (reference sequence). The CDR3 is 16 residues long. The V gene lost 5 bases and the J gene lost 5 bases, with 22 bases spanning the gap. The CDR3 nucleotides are TGTGCCAGCAGCACACCCAGGGCAGAAGATTCCAACGAGCAGTACTTC. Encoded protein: CASSTPRAEDSNEQYF.

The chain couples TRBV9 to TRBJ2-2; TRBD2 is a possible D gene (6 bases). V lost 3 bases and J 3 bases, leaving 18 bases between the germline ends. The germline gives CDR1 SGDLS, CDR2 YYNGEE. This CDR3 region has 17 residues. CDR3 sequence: CASSASVPGTYTGELFF. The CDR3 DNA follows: TGTGCCAGCAGCGCCTCCGTTCCCGGGACTTACACCGGGGAGCTGTTTTTT.

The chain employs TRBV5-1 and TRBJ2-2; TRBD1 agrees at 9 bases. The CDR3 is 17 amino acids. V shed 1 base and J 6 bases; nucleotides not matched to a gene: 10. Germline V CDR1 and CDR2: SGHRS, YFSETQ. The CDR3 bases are TGCGCCAGCAGCTTGTCCTCCGGGACAGGGATCGCCGGGGAGCTGTTTTTT. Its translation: CASSLSSGTGIAGELFF.

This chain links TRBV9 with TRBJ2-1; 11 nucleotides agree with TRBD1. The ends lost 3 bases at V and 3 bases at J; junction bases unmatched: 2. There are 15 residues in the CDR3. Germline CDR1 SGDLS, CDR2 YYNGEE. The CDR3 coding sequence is TGTGCCAGCAGCGCCGGGACAGGGGGCTACAATGAGCAGTTCTTC. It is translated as CASSAGTGGYNEQFF. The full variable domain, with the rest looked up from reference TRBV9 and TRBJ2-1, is DSGVTQTPKHLITATGQRVTLRCSPRSGDLSVYWYQQSLDQGLQFLIQYYNGEERAKGNILERFSAQQFPDLHSELNLSSLELGDSALYFCASSAGTGGYNEQFFGPGTRLTVL.

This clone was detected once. CDR3 region: CASSLTGTGVRETQYF. CDR3 nucleotides: TGCGCCAGCAGCTTGACCGGGACAGGGGTTCGGGAGACCCAGTACTTC. The chain combines TRBV5-1 with TRBJ2-5; 10 nucleotides match TRBD1. Germline V CDR1 and CDR2: SGHRS, YFSETQ. The CDR3 contains 16 residues. V dropped 1 base and J dropped 5; count of bases not matched to a gene: 8. The full variable domain, completed using reference TRBV5-1 and TRBJ2-5, is KAGVTQTPRYLIKTRGQQVTLSCSPISGHRSVSWYQQTPGQGLQFLFEYFSETQRNKGNFPGRFSGRQFSNSRSEMNVSTLELGDSALYLCASSLTGTGVRETQYFGPGTRLLVL.

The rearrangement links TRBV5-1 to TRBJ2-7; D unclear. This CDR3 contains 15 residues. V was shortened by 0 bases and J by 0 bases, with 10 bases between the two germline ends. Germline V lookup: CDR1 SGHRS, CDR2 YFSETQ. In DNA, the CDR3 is TGCGCCAGCAGCTTGGGTGAACTTTACTCCTACGAGCAGTACTTC. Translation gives CASSLGELYSYEQYF.

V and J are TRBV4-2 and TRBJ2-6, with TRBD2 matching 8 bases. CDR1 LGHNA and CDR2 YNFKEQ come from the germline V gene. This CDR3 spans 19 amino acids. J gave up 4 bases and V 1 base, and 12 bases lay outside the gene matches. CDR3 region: CASSQVGTSGATGANVLTF. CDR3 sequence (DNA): TGTGCCAGCAGCCAAGTAGGCACTAGCGGAGCTACGGGGGCCAACGTCCTGACTTTC.